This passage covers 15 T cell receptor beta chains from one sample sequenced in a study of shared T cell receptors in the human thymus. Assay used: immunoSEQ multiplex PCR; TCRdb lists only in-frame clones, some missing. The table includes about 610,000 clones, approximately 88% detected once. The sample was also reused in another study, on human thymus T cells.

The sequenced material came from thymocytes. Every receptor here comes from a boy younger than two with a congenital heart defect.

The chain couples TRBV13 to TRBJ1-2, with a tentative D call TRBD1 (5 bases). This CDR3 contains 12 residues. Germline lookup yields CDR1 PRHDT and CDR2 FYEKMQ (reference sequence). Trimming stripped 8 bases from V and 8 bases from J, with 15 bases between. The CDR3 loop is CASRGRGKGYTF. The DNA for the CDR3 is TGTGCCAGCCGGGGCCGGGGGAAGGGCTACACCTTC. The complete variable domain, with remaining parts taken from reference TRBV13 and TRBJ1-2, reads AAGVIQSPRHLIKEKRETATLKCYPIPRHDTVYWYQQGPGQDPQFLISFYEKMQSDKGSIPDRFSAQQFSDYHSELNMSSLELGDSALYFCASRGRGKGYTFGSGTRLTVV.

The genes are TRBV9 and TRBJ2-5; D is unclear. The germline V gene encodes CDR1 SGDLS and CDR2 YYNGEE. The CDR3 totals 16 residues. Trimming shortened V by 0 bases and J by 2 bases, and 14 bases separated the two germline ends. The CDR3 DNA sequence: TGTGCCAGCAGCGTAGGAGGTGGCCGGTGGCAAGAGACCCAGTACTTC. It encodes CASSVGGGRWQETQYF.

The CDR3 nucleotides read TGTGCCAGCAGTTCCAGGACAGAGACCTACGAGCAGTACTTC. Residues: CASSSRTETYEQYF. The chain recombines TRBV27 with TRBJ2-7; D perhaps matches TRBD1 (6 bases). CDR3 size: 14 residues. The V and J ends lost 4 bases and 2 bases respectively, with 12 bases between them. CDR1 MNHEY and CDR2 SMNVEV come from the germline V gene (reference sequence).

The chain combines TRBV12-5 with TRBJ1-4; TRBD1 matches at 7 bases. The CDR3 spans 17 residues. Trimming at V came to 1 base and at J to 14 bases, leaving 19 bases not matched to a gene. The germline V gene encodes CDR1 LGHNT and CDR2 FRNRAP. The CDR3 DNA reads TGTGCTAGTGGTTTGGACTACCGCGACAGGGCTTTCGAGGGCCTGTTTTTT. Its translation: CASGLDYRDRAFEGLFF. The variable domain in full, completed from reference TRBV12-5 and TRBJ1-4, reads DARVTQTPRHKVTEMGQEVTMRCQPILGHNTVFWYRQTMMQGLELLAYFRNRAPLDDSGMPKDRFSAEMPDATLATLKIQPSEPRDSAVYFCASGLDYRDRAFEGLFFGSGTQLSVL.

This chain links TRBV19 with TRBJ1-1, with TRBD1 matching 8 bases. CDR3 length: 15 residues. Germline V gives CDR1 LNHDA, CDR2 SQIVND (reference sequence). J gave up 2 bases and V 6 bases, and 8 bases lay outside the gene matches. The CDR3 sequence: CASRAPGQGNTEAFF. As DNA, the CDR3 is TGTGCCAGTAGGGCCCCCGGACAGGGAAACACTGAAGCTTTCTTT.

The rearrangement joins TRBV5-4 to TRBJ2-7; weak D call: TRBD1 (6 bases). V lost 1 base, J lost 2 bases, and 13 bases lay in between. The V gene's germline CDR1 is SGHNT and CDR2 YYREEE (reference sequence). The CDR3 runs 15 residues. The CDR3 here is CASSLPGVLPYEQYF. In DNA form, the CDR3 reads TGTGCCAGCAGCTTGCCAGGGGTACTTCCCTACGAGCAGTACTTC.

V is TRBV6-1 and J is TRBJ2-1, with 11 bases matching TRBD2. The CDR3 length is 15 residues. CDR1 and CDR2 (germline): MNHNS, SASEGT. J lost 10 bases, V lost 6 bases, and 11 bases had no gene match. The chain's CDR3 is CASRDTSGSQGEQFF. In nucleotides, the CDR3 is TGTGCCAGCAGAGACACTAGCGGGAGTCAGGGGGAGCAGTTCTTC.

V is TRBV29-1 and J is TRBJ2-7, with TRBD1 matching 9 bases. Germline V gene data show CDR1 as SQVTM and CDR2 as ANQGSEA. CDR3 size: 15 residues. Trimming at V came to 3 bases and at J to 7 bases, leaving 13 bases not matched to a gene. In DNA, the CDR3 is TGCAGCGTTGAGTCTCCTATACAGGGGGCGAGGGAGCAGTACTTC. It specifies CSVESPIQGAREQYF.

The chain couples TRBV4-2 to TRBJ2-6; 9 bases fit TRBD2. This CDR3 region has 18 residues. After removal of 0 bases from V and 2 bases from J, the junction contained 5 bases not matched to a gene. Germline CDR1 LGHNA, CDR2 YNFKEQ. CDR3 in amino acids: CASSQDGLAGAGANVLTF. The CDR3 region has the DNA TGTGCCAGCAGCCAAGATGGTTTAGCGGGAGCTGGGGCCAACGTCCTGACTTTC.

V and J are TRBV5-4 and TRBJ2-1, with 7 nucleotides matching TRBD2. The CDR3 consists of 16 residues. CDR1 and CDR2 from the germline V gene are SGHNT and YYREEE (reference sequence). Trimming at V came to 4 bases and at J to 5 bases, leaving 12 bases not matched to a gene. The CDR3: CASSLGLRGKNNEQFF. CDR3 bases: TGTGCCAGCAGCCTTGGACTGCGGGGGAAGAACAATGAGCAGTTCTTC. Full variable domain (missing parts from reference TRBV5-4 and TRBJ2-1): ETGVTQSPTHLIKTRGQQVTLRCSSQSGHNTVSWYQQALGQGPQFIFQYYREEENGRGNFPPRFSGLQFPNYSSELNVNALELDDSALYLCASSLGLRGKNNEQFFGPGTRLTVL.

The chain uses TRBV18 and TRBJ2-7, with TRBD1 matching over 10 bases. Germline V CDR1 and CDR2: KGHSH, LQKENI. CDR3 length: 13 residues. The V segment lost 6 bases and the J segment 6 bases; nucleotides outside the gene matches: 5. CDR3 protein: CASSAGTGVEQYF. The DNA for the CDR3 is TGTGCCAGCTCGGCCGGGACAGGGGTCGAGCAGTACTTC.

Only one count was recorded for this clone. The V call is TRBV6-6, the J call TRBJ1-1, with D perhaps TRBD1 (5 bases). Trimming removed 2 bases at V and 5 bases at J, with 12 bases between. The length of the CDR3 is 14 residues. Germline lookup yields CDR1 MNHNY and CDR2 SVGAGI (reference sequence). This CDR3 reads CASSYRGSRTEAFF. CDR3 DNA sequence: TGTGCCAGCAGTTACAGGGGTAGTCGGACTGAAGCTTTCTTT.

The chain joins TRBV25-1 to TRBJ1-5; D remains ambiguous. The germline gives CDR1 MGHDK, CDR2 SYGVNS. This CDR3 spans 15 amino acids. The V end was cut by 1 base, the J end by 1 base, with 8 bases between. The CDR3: CASSESGESNQPQHF. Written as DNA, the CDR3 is TGTGCCAGCAGTGAATCTGGGGAGAGCAATCAGCCCCAGCATTTT.

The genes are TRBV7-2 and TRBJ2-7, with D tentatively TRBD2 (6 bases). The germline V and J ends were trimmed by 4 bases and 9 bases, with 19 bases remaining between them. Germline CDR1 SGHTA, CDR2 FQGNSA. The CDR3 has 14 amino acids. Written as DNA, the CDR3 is TGTGCCAGCAGCTCCACTGGCGGGGAAGGTCGGCAGTACTTC. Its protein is CASSSTGGEGRQYF.

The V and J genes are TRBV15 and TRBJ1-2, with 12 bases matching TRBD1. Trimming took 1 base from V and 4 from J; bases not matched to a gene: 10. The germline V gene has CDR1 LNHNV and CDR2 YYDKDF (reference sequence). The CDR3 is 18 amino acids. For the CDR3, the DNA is TGTGCCACCAGCAGAGGGTGGGACAGGGGGCGATTGGGCTATGGCTACACCTTC. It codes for CATSRGWDRGRLGYGYTF.